The 9 T cell receptor beta chains below all came from one sample that was sequenced in a study of blood T cell repertoires in COVID-19. Profiled with immunoSEQ multiplex PCR; TCRdb holds only in-frame clones, not every one. The table lists 350,000 to 450,000 clones, 85% of them singletons. Sequenced material: peripheral blood. The origin of the receptors is a woman aged 18-29 years with acute or convalescent COVID-19.

This chain links TRBV19 with TRBJ2-2; TRBD1 matches at 10 bases. With V trimmed by 2 bases and J by 5 bases, 2 bases remained unmatched. Germline CDR1 is LNHDA and CDR2 is SQIVND (reference sequence). CDR3 length: 15 amino acids. CDR3 protein: CASSILGQGTGELFF. In nucleotides, the CDR3 is TGTGCCAGTAGTATACTGGGACAGGGGACCGGGGAGCTGTTTTTT.

In the case of this clone: Distinct nucleotide sequences in the sample also encode this CDR3. The chain carries TRBV5-1 and TRBJ2-7; TRBD1 matches at 9 bases. The germline gives CDR1 SGHRS, CDR2 YFSETQ. After removal of 4 bases from V and 7 bases from J, the junction contained 6 bases not matched to a gene. This CDR3 has 13 residues. CDR3 nucleotides: TGCGCCAGCAGCCCGGGACAGGGTTGGGAGCAGTACTTC. Its protein product is CASSPGQGWEQYF.

The chain employs TRBV30 and TRBJ1-5; 9 nucleotides line up with TRBD1. The CDR3 is 13 amino acids. Germline V gene data show CDR1 as GTSNPN and CDR2 as SVGIG (reference sequence). J gave up 7 bases and V 5 bases, and 6 bases lay outside the gene matches. The CDR3 DNA reads TGTGCCTGGGGGACAGGGTTTCGGCAGCCCCAGCATTTT. Amino acids: CAWGTGFRQPQHF.

The rearrangement links TRBV14 to TRBJ2-1; 8 bases agree with TRBD1. V shed 4 bases and J 5 bases; nucleotides not matched to a gene: 4. Germline lookup yields CDR1 SGHDN and CDR2 FVKESK. The CDR3 covers 14 residues. The CDR3 sequence: CASSRTGWDNEQFF. The CDR3 nucleotides read TGTGCCAGCAGCCGGACAGGGTGGGACAATGAGCAGTTCTTC. The full variable domain, rest sourced from reference TRBV14 and TRBJ2-1, is EAGVTQFPSHSVIEKGQTVTLRCDPISGHDNLYWYRRVMGKEIKFLLHFVKESKQDESGMPNNRFLAERTGGTYSTLKVQPAELEDSGVYFCASSRTGWDNEQFFGPGTRLTVL.

This clone showed up just once. The chain couples TRBV30 to TRBJ1-5, with TRBD1 as a possible D gene (5 bases). The germline gives CDR1 GTSNPN, CDR2 SVGIG (reference sequence). V shed 5 bases and J shed 2 bases, with 16 bases lying between them. This CDR3 has 15 residues. The CDR3 region is CAWDGGAQRNQPQHF. CDR3 bases: TGTGCCTGGGACGGGGGAGCACAGCGCAATCAGCCCCAGCATTTT. The full variable domain, in which reference TRBV30 and TRBJ1-5 provide the parts outside the CDR3, is SQTIHQWPATLVQPVGSPLSLECTVEGTSNPNLYWYRQAAGRGLQLLFYSVGIGQISSEVPQNLSASRPQDRQFILSSKKLLLSDSGFYLCAWDGGAQRNQPQHFGDGTRLSIL.

The chain has TRBV30 and TRBJ1-5; D may be TRBD1 (5 bases). V shed 1 base and J shed 6 bases, with 13 bases lying between them. This CDR3 spans 14 amino acids. Germline CDR1 reads GTSNPN; CDR2 reads SVGIG (reference sequence). The DNA for the CDR3 is TGTGCCTGGAGTGCGGGGGACCGTGGTCAGCCCCAGCATTTT. It specifies CAWSAGDRGQPQHF.

The genes are TRBV5-1 and TRBJ1-2, with TRBD1 identical over 7 bases. With 4 bases clipped from V and 4 bases from J, the junction kept 7 bases outside the gene matches. This CDR3 spans 14 amino acids. CDR1 is SGHRS and CDR2 is YFSETQ in the germline V gene. CDR3 in DNA: TGCGCCAGCAGCACTGACAGGGAACCCTATGGCTACACCTTC. This sequence encodes CASSTDREPYGYTF. Full variable domain (rest looked up from reference TRBV5-1 and TRBJ1-2): KAGVTQTPRYLIKTRGQQVTLSCSPISGHRSVSWYQQTPGQGLQFLFEYFSETQRNKGNFPGRFSGRQFSNSRSEMNVSTLELGDSALYLCASSTDREPYGYTFGSGTRLTVV.

The chain links TRBV27 to TRBJ2-2, with TRBD2 as a possible D gene (5 bases). The CDR3 has 15 amino acids. CDR1 is MNHEY, CDR2 SMNVEV, per germline (reference sequence). Trimming took off 3 bases at V and 3 bases at J, with 11 bases between the two ends. CDR3 nucleotide sequence: TGTGCCAGCAGTTTCTCGGACTGGGACACCGGGGAGCTGTTTTTT. Residues: CASSFSDWDTGELFF.

This clone was seen just once. The rearrangement links TRBV25-1 to TRBJ1-2; 7 bases align to TRBD1. V shed 4 bases and J 7 bases; nucleotides not matched to a gene: 6. Looked up from germline, CDR1 is MGHDK and CDR2 is SYGVNS. The CDR3 extends over 13 amino acids. Here the CDR3 DNA reads TGTGCCAGCAGTGTCCCAGGGGGAAGTGGCTACACCTTC. Its protein product is CASSVPGGSGYTF.